This T cell receptor (beta chain) stems from a study of cytomegalovirus exposure and HLA in healthy donors (dated by TCRdb to 2017 to 2019). General notes on the study: According to an earlier analysis of a few hundred of the donors, about 179 million T cells yielded 117 million unique TCR beta sequences and approximately 280 Gb of sequence data. Of the roughly 400 genotyped donors, approximately 81% were placed in the genetic ancestry cluster associated with self-reported Caucasian donors. The study was designed to test whether signatures of past pathogen exposure could be identified by cataloging public T cell receptors. Both class I and class II loci were covered by HLA typing, at four-digit resolution. A separate validation cohort of 100 to 150 different subjects was used in addition to the roughly 640-subject first cohort. In the later analysis, no new phenotypic data were used to find candidate immune exposures; instead, reliance was placed on TCR beta sequences and their occurrence across donors. Alongside the repertoire data, information on donor age, sex, ethnicity and CMV serostatus was compiled. In an earlier analysis of a few hundred of the donors, high-throughput TCR beta sequencing was used to judge whether each TCR beta V gene segment behaved as functional or pseudogenic. All discovery cohort repertoires had been generated on a single sequencing platform. A handful of DR-DQ haplotypes were treated as single units for association and clustering because of strong linkage in the cohort. Across 300 to 500 genotyped donors of the cohort, an average of roughly 250,000 unique TCR beta nucleotide sequences per donor were sequenced, and 15% to 20% of those sequences were non-productive. The study profiled the T cell repertoires of under 850 subjects by immunosequencing and related them to cytomegalovirus serostatus. About 300 gigabases of sequencing data and approximately 84 million unique TCR sequences were included in an early release covering over 600 HLA-typed donors. High-throughput TCR immunosequencing, statistical association of individual TCRs with disease status, and machine learning were combined to predict cytomegalovirus infection status. The number of donors typed differed by locus, with 629-630 for A, B, C, DRB1 and DQB1, roughly 520 for DQA1, 600 to 610 for DPA1, and some 470 for DPB1. In a later analysis, previously published TCR beta repertoires from fewer than 750 donors were re-analyzed and high-resolution HLA genotyping was added so that TCR occurrence patterns could be studied. A later genetic analysis used genome-wide SNP genotypes for about three fifths of the roughly 700 donors, treating that subset as a discovery cohort. What the authors observed across the whole study: An association between a missense DCLRE1C variant and V-gene and J-gene trimming of TCR beta chains was found in a later genetic analysis and replicated in an independent cohort. Correlated functional status among segregating V segments might reflect linkage disequilibrium, but an unknown experimental factor could not be ruled out. Several of the top co-occurrence clusters appeared to be linked to parvovirus B19, influenza, CMV and Epstein-Barr virus, according to a later analysis. An earlier analysis of approximately 540 of the donors showed that most TCR beta V segments appeared in productive rearrangements either about 87% or about 30% of the time, which broadly matched IMGT annotations. In both the original and validation cohorts, the classifier was reported to diagnose cytomegalovirus status with high specificity and sensitivity. The study gave a list of around 170 TCR beta chains associated with cytomegalovirus. A further reported finding was that TCR beta sequences accurately predicted the HLA-A and HLA-B alleles for most subjects in the first cohort. This cohort had only TCR beta chains sequenced, and the lack of alpha or paired-chain data limited which features could be detected. In a later genetic analysis, fewer N-insertions in productive TCRs were reported among donors in an Asian-associated ancestry cluster than the approximately 710-donor mean. Sequencing depth was assumed to be roughly uniform across donors in the presence/absence analyses, though that assumption may not hold. The authors suggested that the approach could potentially be extended to other disease states and immunological phenotypes. According to a later analysis, most CMV-associated TCR beta chains appeared to be HLA-restricted, and the HLA associations seemed to be driven largely by CMV exposure. In a later analysis, HLA-associated TCR beta chains showed more clonal expansion and lower generation probabilities than non-associated chains that were equally common. Immune exposure information for the cohort was limited to CMV serostatus. A cluster of highly shared sequence variants was judged likely to represent a technical artifact of the sequencing pipeline. Because HLA typing was missing for some donors at each locus, association tests included only the typed subset. A later analysis associated some 17,000 TCR beta sequences with specific HLA alleles at a false discovery rate of 0.05. When HLA alleles, especially DR and DQ, strongly co-occurred, TCR associations were difficult to assign to individual alleles. In vitro tests confirmed that a few of the cytomegalovirus-associated TCR beta chains recognize cytomegalovirus antigens. Roughly 17 rarely observed V segments, including chromosome 9 orphons, were excluded from the earlier analysis of several hundred of the donors because counts were too low. According to a later analysis, TCR association rates differed among HLA loci, with DRB1 alleles showing the most associated TCRs and HLA-C alleles showing the fewest. Most TCR sequences were observed very rarely across donors, whereas some public TCRs were present in many individuals. Some IMGT-functional V segments, including TRBV6-2 and TRBV6-3, could not be distinguished by the 87-base-pair reads and were therefore excluded.

Trimming costs V 0 bases and J 7 bases, and their ends lie 7 bases apart. The CDR3 goes from the cysteine to the phenylalanine over 13 residues. Only the CDR3 part of the read is kept: 39 bases, read in frame from the first base. The germline V gene gives CDR1 as SGHNT and CDR2 as YENEEA. The cohort consisted of some 730 healthy bone marrow donors. All cohort members were sampled while nominally healthy, although unrecorded immune exposures were likely present. The donor tested CMV seropositive and was one of the 289 seropositive cohort members. A peripheral blood sample was provided by each donor, and peripheral blood mononuclear cells were used for TCR beta sequencing. The Qiagen DNeasy Blood Extraction Kit was used to extract genomic DNA from the blood cell samples. The library was built by means of the immunoSEQ multiplex PCR assay. For the multiplex PCR, a mixture combining 60 forward primers for TCR Vbeta segments and 13 reverse primers for TCR Jbeta segments was used. Amplification of the CDR3 region of rearranged TCR beta genes was performed with a multiplex PCR assay on genomic DNA. On the Illumina HiSeq System, the amplified TCR beta libraries were sequenced as 87-base-pair reads. In the original analysis: A later analysis tallied roughly 76 million unique TCR beta chains across the 666 repertoires, and around 10 million of those chains were shared by two or more donors. To remove PCR and sequencing errors, raw reads were error-corrected and collapsed into unique sequences using a nearest-neighbor algorithm that merged closely related sequences. V, D and J gene segments were assigned by aligning CDR3 sequences to IMGT reference sequences. For a sequence to be retained, a match of at least six nucleotides was required to both a V gene segment and a J gene segment. Rearrangements were called productive when the CDR3 lacked stop codons and stayed in frame with V and J; all others were non-productive. CDR3 was defined by IMGT convention, running from the second conserved V-encoded cysteine to the conserved J-encoded phenylalanine. Sequences without an unambiguous match to a single V gene segment were excluded from the earlier analysis of a few hundred of the donors. An earlier analysis of 587 of the donors classified V segments as functional when productive rearrangements were above 56.7% and as segregating when the standard deviation between donors was above 5%. A statistical classification framework was built to diagnose cytomegalovirus status from the catalog of TCR beta chain sequences. V and J gene assignment, in a later analysis, came from comparing TCR nucleotide sequences with IMGT/GENE-DB human TR gene sequences. Using the TCRdist pipeline, a later analysis assigned CDR3 sequences along with most-parsimonious VDJ recombination scenarios. A later analysis defined each TCR beta chain by its CDR3 amino acid sequence plus V-gene family, and excluded reads lacking a unique V-gene family. In a later analysis, approximately 590 highly shared, low-generation-probability nucleotide sequences were removed to address suspected cross-contamination and a sequencing artifact. For each public chain, a later analysis derived a clonal expansion index from normalized ranks of inferred template counts within each repertoire. Generation probabilities in a later analysis came from a VDJ recombination model fitted to out-of-frame rearrangements, and those results were checked against IGoR. Hypergeometric tests were used in a later analysis to score TCR-TCR, TCR-HLA and TCR-CMV co-occurrence, with a repertoire-size bias correction applied to the TCR pairs. A later analysis estimated false discovery rates by permuting HLA or CMV assignments 20 times. In a later analysis, co-occurring TCRs were grouped using DBSCAN, and TCRdist sequence similarity was added for clustering within HLA-allele-positive subsets. For co-occurrence clustering, repertoires with fewer than 30,000 or more than 120,000 public chains were excluded, along with roughly 5 repertoires with anomalous nucleotide sharing. TCRdb limited this immuneACCESS table to in-frame rearrangements with V and J called. A share of clones is missing; checked studies link under half to unresolved V genes, and the rest is unexplained. The DNA gave D and trimming, while V, J and clone size come from that table. The table of this sample itemizes about 200,000 clones. The ten largest clones take up roughly 1.2% of the sample.

In the case of this clone: Its antigen remains undetermined.

The TCR was taken from a girl aged 2 to 10 in good health and CMV-seropositive. In this chain, TRBV11-3 is recombined with TRBJ2-1; the D gene is unclear. The specimen sequenced was PBMCs. This receptor carries the CDR3 CASSLDLENEQFF. The DNA is as follows: TGTGCCAGCAGCTTAGATCTAGAGAATGAGCAGTTCTTC.